This T cell receptor (beta chain) was retrieved from a study of beta chain features in type 1 diabetes. This clone was counted only a few times. Its target is unknown. Germline-derived CDR1 and CDR2 are SEHNR and FQNEAQ (reference sequence). The V end was cut by 1 base, the J end by 2 bases, with 12 bases between. This CDR3 comprises 15 residues. All of the isolated RNA was reverse transcribed, so expressed TCRB transcripts were sequenced. TCRdb keeps only in-frame clones here, not all; method: immunoSEQ multiplex PCR. The sample holds under 350,000 clones, around 25% seen once. Study-wide points: The question left open here concerned HLA type influencing TCRB rearrangement. Researchers report that Type 1 diabetes patients had moderately but significantly shorter TCRB CDR3s across all four CD4+ subsets.

The sequence derives from a woman aged 30 to 39 with type 1 diabetes. This chain connects TRBV7-9 to TRBJ2-7, with D maybe TRBD2 (6 bases). Sample: naive CD4+ T cells from blood. The CDR3 DNA is TGTGCCAGCAGCTTAGGCGGGGTAAGCCCCTACGAGCAGTACTTC. It yields the protein CASSLGGVSPYEQYF.